This is a list of T cell receptor beta chains from one sample in a study of regulatory T cells in long-lasting Graves disease. TCRdb re-called the multiplex PCR reads with MiXCR, one entry per CDR3 protein. Here the sample spans hundreds of thousands of distinct CDR3 sequences, less than 25% being singletons. This specimen was peripheral blood mononuclear cells (PBMCs), taken when the disease was refractory, from a patient treated with antithyroid drugs. The receptors shown here come from a female donor with Graves disease. CDR3s leave out the opening cysteine and the closing phenylalanine or tryptophan. The order of the fields is J gene, V gene, CDR3 protein.

TRBJ1-5,TRBV19,ASSMFLSGNQPQH
TRBJ2-7,TRBV4-2,ASRPGLLSTYEQY
TRBJ2-7,TRBV19,ASSIRTLGEQY
TRBJ2-5,TRBV5-1,ASSYRTSGSQETQY
TRBJ2-7,TRBV2,ASSEKKGSYEQY
TRBJ2-7,TRBV27,ASSLGSGDRYEQY
TRBJ2-7,TRBV29-1,SVTTSGRASSYEQY
TRBJ2-3,TRBV24-1,ATSDLGDSTDTQY
TRBJ2-2,TRBV7-8,ASSPQGDIWTGELF
TRBJ2-5,TRBV20-1,SPNTGGQETQY
TRBJ2-7,TRBV5-4,ASSLGTATQQY
TRBJ2-7,TRBV7-2,ASSSDTLGAAIYEQY
TRBJ1-4,TRBV6-9,ASSYGILNEKLF